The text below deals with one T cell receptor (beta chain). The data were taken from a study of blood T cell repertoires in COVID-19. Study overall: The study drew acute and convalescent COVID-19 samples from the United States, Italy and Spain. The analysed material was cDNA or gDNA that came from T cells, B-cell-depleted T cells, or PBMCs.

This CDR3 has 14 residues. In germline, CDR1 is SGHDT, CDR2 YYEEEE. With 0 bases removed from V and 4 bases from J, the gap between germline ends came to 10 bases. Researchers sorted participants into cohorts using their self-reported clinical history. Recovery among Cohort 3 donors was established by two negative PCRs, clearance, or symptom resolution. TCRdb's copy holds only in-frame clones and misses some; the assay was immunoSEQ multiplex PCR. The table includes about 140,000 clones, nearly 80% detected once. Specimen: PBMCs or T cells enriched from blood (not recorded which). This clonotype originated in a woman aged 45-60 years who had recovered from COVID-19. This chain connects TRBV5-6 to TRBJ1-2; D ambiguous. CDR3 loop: CASSLGRETYGYTF. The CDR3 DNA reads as TGTGCCAGCAGCTTGGGAAGGGAGACCTATGGCTACACCTTC.